Included here is one TCR beta chain sequence, with context. What it recognizes is unknown. These data belong to a study of cytomegalovirus exposure and HLA in healthy donors. Study-level points and caveats: A missense variant in DCLRE1C was later tied to TCR beta V- and J-gene trimming.

Amplification used 60 Vbeta primers and 13 Jbeta primers. This table comes from immunoSEQ multiplex PCR, and its TCRdb copy is limited to in-frame clones, with some not included. Among 120,000 or so clones, over 65% were seen once, and the ten largest hold 6.3%. These donors counted as nominally healthy when sampled, but unrecorded immune exposures were likely. J was trimmed by 3 bases and V by 1 base; bases with no gene match: 2. The CDR3 extends over 14 amino acids. Germline V gives CDR1 SGHDN, CDR2 FVKESK. This sequence was found in a woman aged 40 to 50 in good health and CMV-seronegative. The specimen was PBMCs. The rearrangement uses TRBV14 and TRBJ1-1; 7 nucleotides agree with TRBD1. For the CDR3, the DNA is TGTGCCAGCAGCCAAGGACAGGGAGACACTGAAGCTTTCTTT. Protein sequence: CASSQGQGDTEAFF.